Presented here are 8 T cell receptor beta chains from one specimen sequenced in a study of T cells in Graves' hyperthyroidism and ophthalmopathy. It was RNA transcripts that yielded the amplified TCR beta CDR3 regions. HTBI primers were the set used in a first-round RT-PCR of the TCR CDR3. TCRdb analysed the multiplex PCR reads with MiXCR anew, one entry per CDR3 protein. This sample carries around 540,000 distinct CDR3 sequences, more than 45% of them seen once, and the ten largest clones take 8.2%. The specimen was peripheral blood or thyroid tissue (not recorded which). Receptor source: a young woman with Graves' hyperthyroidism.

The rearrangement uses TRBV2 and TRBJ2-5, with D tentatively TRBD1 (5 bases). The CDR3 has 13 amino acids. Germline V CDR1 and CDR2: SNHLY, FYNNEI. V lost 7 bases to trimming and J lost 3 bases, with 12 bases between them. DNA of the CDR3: TGTGCCAGCATTCGTACAGGAAAAGAGACCCAGTACTTC. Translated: CASIRTGKETQYF.

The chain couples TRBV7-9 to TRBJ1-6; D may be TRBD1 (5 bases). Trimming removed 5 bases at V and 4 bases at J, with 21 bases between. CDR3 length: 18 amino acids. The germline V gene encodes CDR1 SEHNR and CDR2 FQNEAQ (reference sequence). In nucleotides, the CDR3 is TGTGCCAGCAGCCCTCAGTGGACAAACGGGCCGTATAATTCACCCCTCCACTTT. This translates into CASSPQWTNGPYNSPLHF. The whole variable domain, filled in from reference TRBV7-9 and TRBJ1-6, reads DTGVSQNPRHKITKRGQNVTFRCDPISEHNRLYWYRQTLGQGPEFLTYFQNEAQLEKSRLLSDRFSAERPKGSFSTLEIQRTEQGDSAMYLCASSPQWTNGPYNSPLHFGNGTRLTVT.

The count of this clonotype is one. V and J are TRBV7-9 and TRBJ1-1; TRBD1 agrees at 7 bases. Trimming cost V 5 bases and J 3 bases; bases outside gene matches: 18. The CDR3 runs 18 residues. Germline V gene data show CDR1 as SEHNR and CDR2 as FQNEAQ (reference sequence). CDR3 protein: CASSPLLVTQGSDTEAFF. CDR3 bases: TGTGCCAGCAGCCCTCTTTTGGTAACACAGGGGTCGGACACTGAAGCTTTCTTT.

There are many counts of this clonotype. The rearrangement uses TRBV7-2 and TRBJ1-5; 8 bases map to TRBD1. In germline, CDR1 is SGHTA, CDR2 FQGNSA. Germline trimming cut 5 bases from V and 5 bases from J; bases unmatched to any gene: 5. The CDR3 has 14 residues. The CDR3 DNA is TGTGCCAGCAGCCGGACAGGGTCGGATCAGCCCCAGCATTTT. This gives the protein CASSRTGSDQPQHF.

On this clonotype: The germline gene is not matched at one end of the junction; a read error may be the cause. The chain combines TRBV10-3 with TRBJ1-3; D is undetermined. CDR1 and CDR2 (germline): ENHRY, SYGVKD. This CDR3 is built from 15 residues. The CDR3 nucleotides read TGTGCCAGCAGTTACTCCACTAGAACTGGAAACACCATATATTTT. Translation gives CASSYSTRTGNTIYF.

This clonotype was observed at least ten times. CDR3 coding DNA: TGTGCCAGCAGCGAGGGGGGAGGTCTTGGAGAGACCCAGTACTTC. Amino acids: CASSEGGGLGETQYF. The chain has TRBV7-2 and TRBJ2-5, with D perhaps assigned TRBD1 or TRBD2 (6 bases each). Germline V CDR1 and CDR2: SGHTA, FQGNSA. The CDR3 has 15 residues. V dropped 5 bases and J dropped 4 bases, with 17 bases sitting between them.

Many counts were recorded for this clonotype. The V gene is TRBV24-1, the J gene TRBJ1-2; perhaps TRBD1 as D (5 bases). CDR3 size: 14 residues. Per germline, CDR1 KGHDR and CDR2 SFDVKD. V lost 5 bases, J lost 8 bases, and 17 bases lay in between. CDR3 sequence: CATSASGLEEGYTF. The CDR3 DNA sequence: TGTGCCACCAGTGCGTCGGGACTAGAGGAGGGCTACACCTTC.

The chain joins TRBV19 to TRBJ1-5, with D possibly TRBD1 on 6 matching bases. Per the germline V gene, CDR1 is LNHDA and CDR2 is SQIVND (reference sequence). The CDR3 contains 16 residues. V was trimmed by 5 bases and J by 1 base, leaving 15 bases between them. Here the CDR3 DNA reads TGTGCCAGTAGTCCGGGGAGCCAGGGGAGCAATCAGCCCCAGCATTTT. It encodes CASSPGSQGSNQPQHF.